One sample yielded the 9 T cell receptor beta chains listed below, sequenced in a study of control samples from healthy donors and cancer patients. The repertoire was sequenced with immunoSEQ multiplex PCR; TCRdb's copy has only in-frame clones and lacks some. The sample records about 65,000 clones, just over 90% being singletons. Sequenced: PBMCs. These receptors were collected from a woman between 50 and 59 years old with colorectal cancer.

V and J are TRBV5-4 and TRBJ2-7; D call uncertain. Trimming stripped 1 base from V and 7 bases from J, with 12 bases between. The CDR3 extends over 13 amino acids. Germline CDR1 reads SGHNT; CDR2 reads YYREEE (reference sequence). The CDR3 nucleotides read TGTGCCAGCAGCTTGAGTCCTTCACGGGAGCAGTACTTC. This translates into CASSLSPSREQYF.

The CDR3 sequence: CASKDGRGEQYF. Here the CDR3 DNA reads TGTGCCAGCAAGGACGGGAGAGGGGAGCAGTACTTC. This sequence joins TRBV6-5 and TRBJ2-7, with D possibly matching TRBD2 (6 bases). The CDR3 totals 12 residues. The ends were cut back, 7 bases at V and 7 bases at J, with 14 bases in the middle. CDR1 and CDR2 from the germline V gene are MNHEY and SVGAGI.

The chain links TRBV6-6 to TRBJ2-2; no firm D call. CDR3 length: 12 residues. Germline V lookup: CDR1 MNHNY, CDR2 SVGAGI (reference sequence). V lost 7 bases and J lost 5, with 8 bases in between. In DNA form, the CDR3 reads TGTGCCAGCAAGGTGGGGACCGGGGAGCTGTTTTTT. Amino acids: CASKVGTGELFF.

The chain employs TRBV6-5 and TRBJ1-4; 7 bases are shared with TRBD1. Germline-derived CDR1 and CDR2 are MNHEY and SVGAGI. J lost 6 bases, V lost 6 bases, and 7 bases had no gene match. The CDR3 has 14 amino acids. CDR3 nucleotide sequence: TGTGCCAGCAGCCACAGGGGAGTGGATGAAAAACTGTTTTTT. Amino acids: CASSHRGVDEKLFF.

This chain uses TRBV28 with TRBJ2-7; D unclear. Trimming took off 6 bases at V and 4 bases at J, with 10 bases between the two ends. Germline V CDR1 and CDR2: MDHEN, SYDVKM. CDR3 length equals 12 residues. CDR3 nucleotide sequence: TGTGCCAGCAGATATGACCGGTACGAGCAGTACTTC. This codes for CASRYDRYEQYF.

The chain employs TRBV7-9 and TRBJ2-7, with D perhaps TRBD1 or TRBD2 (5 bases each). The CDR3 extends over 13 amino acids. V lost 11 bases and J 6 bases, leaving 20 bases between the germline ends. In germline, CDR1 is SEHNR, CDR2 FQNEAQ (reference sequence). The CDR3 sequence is CAGDSSPGTEQYF. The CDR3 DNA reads TGTGCCGGCGACTCCTCCCCAGGGACCGAGCAGTACTTC.

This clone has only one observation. This CDR3 is CASSLGGPANEQFF. The CDR3 bases are TGCGCCAGCAGCTTGGGAGGGCCTGCCAATGAGCAGTTCTTC. The V gene is TRBV5-1, the J gene TRBJ2-1, with D perhaps matching TRBD2 (5 bases). Germline CDR1 is SGHRS and CDR2 is YFSETQ. The CDR3 extends over 14 amino acids. Trimming took 0 bases from V and 6 from J, leaving 10 bases between them.

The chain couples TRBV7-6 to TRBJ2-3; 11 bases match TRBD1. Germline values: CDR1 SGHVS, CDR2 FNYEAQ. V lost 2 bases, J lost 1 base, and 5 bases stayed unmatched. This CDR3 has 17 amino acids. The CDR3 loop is CASSLRRTGGGTDTQYF. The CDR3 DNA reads TGTGCCAGCAGCTTACGCCGGACAGGGGGCGGCACAGATACGCAGTATTTT. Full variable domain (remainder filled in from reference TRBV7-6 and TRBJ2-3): GAGVSQSPRYKVTKRGQDVALRCDPISGHVSLYWYRQALGQGPEFLTYFNYEAQQDKSGLPNDRFSAERPEGSISTLTIQRTEQRDSAMYRCASSLRRTGGGTDTQYFGPGTRLTVL.

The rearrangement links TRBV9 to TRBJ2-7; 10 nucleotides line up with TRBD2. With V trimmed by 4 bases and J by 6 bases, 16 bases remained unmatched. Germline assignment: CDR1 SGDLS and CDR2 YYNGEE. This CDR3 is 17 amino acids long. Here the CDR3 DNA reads TGTGCCAGCAGCCCACAGCTAGCGGGAGTTTCTACTGGCGAGCAGTACTTC. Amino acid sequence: CASSPQLAGVSTGEQYF.